The 20 T cell receptor beta chains in this list originate from one sample, sequenced in a study of T cell changes during pregnancy in multiple sclerosis. Measured with immunoSEQ multiplex PCR; TCRdb has only the in-frame clones, and not every one. Of tens of thousands of clones detected, roughly 92% appear once; the ten largest clones hold 2.5% to 3.5%. Material: CD8+ T cells from peripheral blood mononuclear cells, obtained in the second trimester of pregnancy. All receptors derive from a female donor with multiple sclerosis, enrolled in a pregnancy study.

For this clone: Different DNA sequences within this sample yield the same CDR3. This chain connects TRBV5-4 to TRBJ2-1, with D possibly being TRBD2 (6 bases). This CDR3 region has 17 residues. The V and J ends lost 2 bases and 1 base respectively, with 16 bases between them. Germline V CDR1 and CDR2: SGHNT, YYREEE (reference sequence). The CDR3 reads CASSFALAGASYNEQFF. The CDR3 bases are TGTGCCAGCAGCTTCGCACTAGCAGGAGCTTCCTACAATGAGCAGTTCTTC.

V gene TRBV29-1 combines with J gene TRBJ2-7; perhaps TRBD1 as D (6 bases). The CDR3 contains 14 residues. Germline V lookup: CDR1 SQVTM, CDR2 ANQGSEA. Trimming cost V 5 bases and J 4 bases, with 18 bases left between them. CDR3 sequence (DNA): TGCAGCGTTTCTCCCCGGACAGCGCCTTACGAGCAGTACTTC. Encoded protein: CSVSPRTAPYEQYF.

V is TRBV19 and J is TRBJ1-5; D is uncertain. V was clipped by 1 base and J by 0 bases, with 7 bases between them. Germline assignment: CDR1 LNHDA and CDR2 SQIVND (reference sequence). The CDR3 runs to 15 residues. The CDR3 spells CASSIVQVSNQPQHF. CDR3 bases: TGTGCCAGTAGTATAGTGCAGGTTAGCAATCAGCCCCAGCATTTT.

The chain has TRBV6-5 and TRBJ1-2; D possibly corresponds to TRBD1 (5 bases). Trimming left V 10 bases short and J 2 bases short, with 17 bases between. The CDR3 extends over 14 amino acids. Germline-derived CDR1 and CDR2 are MNHEY and SVGAGI. The CDR3 nucleotides are TGTGCCACTACCCACGGGCAGGGAAACTATGGCTACACCTTC. Protein product: CATTHGQGNYGYTF.

This clone has just a few counts. The chain combines TRBV29-1 with TRBJ1-1; D gene uncertain. Germline V gives CDR1 SQVTM, CDR2 ANQGSEA. The CDR3 extends over 12 amino acids. The V and J ends lost 7 bases and 0 bases respectively, with 9 bases between them. As DNA, the CDR3 is TGCAGCGCCGAGACTATGAACACTGAAGCTTTCTTT. It codes for CSAETMNTEAFF.

The CDR3: CASRYRGSPHEQFF. The CDR3 nucleotides are TGTGCCAGCAGATACCGCGGGAGCCCTCATGAGCAGTTCTTC. This chain connects TRBV27 to TRBJ2-1, with 7 positions matching TRBD2. This CDR3 comprises 14 residues. Germline-derived CDR1 and CDR2 are MNHEY and SMNVEV (reference sequence). V shed 6 bases and J 8 bases; nucleotides not matched to a gene: 10.

This chain links TRBV7-9 with TRBJ2-7; a possible D gene is TRBD1 (5 bases). CDR3 length: 16 amino acids. V lost 2 bases and J lost 4, with 18 bases in between. CDR1 SEHNR and CDR2 FQNEAQ come from the germline V gene (reference sequence). CDR3: CASSLSRADIQYEQYF. The CDR3, as DNA: TGTGCCAGCAGCTTAAGCCGGGCGGACATTCAGTACGAGCAGTACTTC.

This clone was picked up one time. The genes are TRBV27 and TRBJ2-7; D ambiguous. The CDR3 runs to 13 residues. Germline V gene lookup returns CDR1 MNHEY and CDR2 SMNVEV (reference sequence). The V end was cut by 5 bases, the J end by 2 bases, with 10 bases between. The CDR3 DNA reads TGTGCCAGCAGTCTTGCGTACCCCTACGAGCAGTACTTC. Protein product: CASSLAYPYEQYF.

The rearrangement joins TRBV19 to TRBJ2-1, with TRBD2 identical over 8 bases. The CDR3 extends over 18 amino acids. The germline V gene has CDR1 LNHDA and CDR2 SQIVND (reference sequence). V gave up 0 bases and J gave up 2 bases; unmatched junction bases: 9. The CDR3 DNA is TGTGCCAGTAGTATAGATCATAGAGCGGGAGTCCCCTACAATGAGCAGTTCTTC. Translating it yields CASSIDHRAGVPYNEQFF. Supplemented by reference TRBV19 and TRBJ2-1, the full variable domain reads DGGITQSPKYLFRKEGQNVTLSCEQNLNHDAMYWYRQDPGQGLRLIYYSQIVNDFQKGDIAEGYSVSREKKESFPLTVTSAQKNPTAFYLCASSIDHRAGVPYNEQFFGPGTRLTVL.

The chain uses TRBV7-3 and TRBJ2-1, with D unclear. Trimming shortened V by 3 bases and J by 6 bases, and 6 bases separated the two germline ends. Germline loops: CDR1 SGHTA, CDR2 FQGTGA. CDR3 length equals 12 residues. The CDR3 nucleotides are TGTGCCAGCAGCTTTCAGGCCAATGAGCAGTTCTTC. Translated, it gives CASSFQANEQFF.

The chain employs TRBV2 and TRBJ2-2; maybe TRBD2 (5 bases). This CDR3 region has 15 residues. Germline assignment: CDR1 SNHLY and CDR2 FYNNEI. The V end lost 8 bases, the J end lost 2 bases, and 15 bases lay between the germline ends. CDR3 residues: CASHPADVNTGELFF. CDR3 in DNA: TGTGCCAGCCACCCAGCGGACGTAAACACCGGGGAGCTGTTTTTT.

The chain is built from TRBV27 and TRBJ2-3; D remains ambiguous. Germline values: CDR1 MNHEY, CDR2 SMNVEV (reference sequence). CDR3 size: 11 residues. V was cut by 3 bases and J by 6 bases, with 4 bases left in between. CDR3 protein: CASSFGDTQYF. The CDR3 DNA sequence: TGTGCCAGCAGTTTTGGCGATACGCAGTATTTT.

The CDR3 spells CASSPLGGSYEQYF. CDR3 sequence (DNA): TGTGCCAGCAGCCCCTTAGGCGGTTCCTACGAGCAGTACTTC. The chain joins TRBV7-2 to TRBJ2-7; unclear D gene. Germline V gene sequence: CDR1 SGHTA, CDR2 FQGNSA. The CDR3 length is 14 residues. V was clipped by 5 bases and J by 1 base, with 12 bases between them.

This clone was observed once. The chain couples TRBV2 to TRBJ1-2; 7 positions match TRBD1. The CDR3 is made up of 15 amino acids. V lost 2 bases, J lost 3 bases, and 6 bases stayed unmatched. The V gene's germline CDR1 is SNHLY and CDR2 FYNNEI. Here the CDR3 DNA reads TGTGCCAGCAGTGAAAGGGCCAGGGGGGACTATGGCTACACCTTC. Protein: CASSERARGDYGYTF.

The chain is built from TRBV10-3 and TRBJ1-3, with a weak D call TRBD1 (5 bases). V lost 3 bases and J 0 bases, leaving 12 bases between the germline ends. Germline V CDR1 and CDR2: ENHRY, SYGVKD. CDR3 length equals 16 residues. The CDR3 DNA reads TGTGCCATCAGTGAAACAGGCACGCCCTCTGGAAACACCATATATTTT. Protein product: CAISETGTPSGNTIYF.

This chain connects TRBV6-1 to TRBJ1-1; unclear D gene. This CDR3 contains 13 residues. Deletions cut 1 base from V and 3 bases from J, with 6 bases between. In germline, CDR1 is MNHNS, CDR2 SASEGT. CDR3 nucleotide sequence: TGTGCCAGCAGTGAAGGGGCGCACACTGAAGCTTTCTTT. Residues: CASSEGAHTEAFF.

This chain connects TRBV29-1 to TRBJ2-7; perhaps TRBD1 as D (5 bases). V lost 7 bases and J lost 0, with 13 bases in between. The CDR3 extends over 13 amino acids. Germline V gene data show CDR1 as SQVTM and CDR2 as ANQGSEA. CDR3 DNA: TGCAGCGCGTGGGGTGACAGCTCCTACGAGCAGTACTTC. Translation gives CSAWGDSSYEQYF.

CDR3 DNA sequence: TGTGCCAGCAGCCGGGGTCGGGCTATGGGGAAAAACTATGGCTACACCTTC. Residues: CASSRGRAMGKNYGYTF. The chain combines TRBV5-5 with TRBJ1-2; D is ambiguous. The CDR3 sequence is 17 residues long. Germline CDR1 SGHKS, CDR2 YYEKEE (reference sequence). V was cut by 4 bases and J by 2 bases, with 21 bases left in between.

This chain links TRBV5-5 with TRBJ2-7; 10 bases map to TRBD1. Germline V gives CDR1 SGHKS, CDR2 YYEKEE (reference sequence). The CDR3 sequence is 15 residues long. Unmatched junction bases numbered 7, after V lost 3 bases and J lost 4 bases. CDR3 amino acids: CASSSGQGDRYEQYF. The CDR3 DNA reads TGTGCCAGCAGCTCCGGACAGGGGGACCGTTACGAGCAGTACTTC.

J is TRBJ2-7 and V is TRBV5-4; unclear D gene. The V and J ends lost 2 bases and 5 bases respectively, with 5 bases between them. Germline CDR1 and CDR2: SGHNT and YYREEE (reference sequence). The CDR3 covers 11 residues. CDR3 DNA sequence: TGTGCCAGCAGCTTACTTAACGAGCAGTACTTC. This encodes CASSLLNEQYF.